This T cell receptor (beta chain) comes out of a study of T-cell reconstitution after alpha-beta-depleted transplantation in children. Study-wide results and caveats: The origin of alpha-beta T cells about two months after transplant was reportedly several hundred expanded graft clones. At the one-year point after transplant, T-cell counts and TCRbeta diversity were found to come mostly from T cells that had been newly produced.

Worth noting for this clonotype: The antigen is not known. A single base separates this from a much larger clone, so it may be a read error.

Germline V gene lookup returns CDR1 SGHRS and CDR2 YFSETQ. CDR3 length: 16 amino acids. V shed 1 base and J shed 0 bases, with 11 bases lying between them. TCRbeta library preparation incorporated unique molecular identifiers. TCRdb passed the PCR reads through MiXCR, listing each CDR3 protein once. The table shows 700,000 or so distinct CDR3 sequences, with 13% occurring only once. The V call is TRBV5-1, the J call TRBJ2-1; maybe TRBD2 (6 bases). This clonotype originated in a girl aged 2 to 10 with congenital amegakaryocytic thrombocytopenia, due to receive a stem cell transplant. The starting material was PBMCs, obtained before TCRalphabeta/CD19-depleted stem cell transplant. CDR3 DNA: TGCGCCAGCAGCTTGTCGGAGGGGATCTCCTACAATGAGCAGTTCTTC. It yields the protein CASSLSEGISYNEQFF.